A single sample gave rise to the 29 T cell receptor beta chains below, sequenced in a study of OX40 agonist ivuxolimab in advanced cancers. Using immunoSEQ multiplex PCR, the repertoire was profiled, and TCRdb retains in-frame clones only, with some absent. The repertoire has tens of thousands of clones, about 93% of them found once; the top ten carry around 8.9%. Sequencing used CD4+ or CD8+ T cells sorted from blood, obtained in a trial of the OX40 agonist ivuxolimab. All receptors derive from an adult with an advanced solid tumor such as melanoma, head and neck, liver or kidney cancer.

The chain combines TRBV5-4 with TRBJ1-2, with D possibly matching TRBD1 (6 bases). The V end lost 1 base, the J end lost 8 bases, and 12 bases lay between the germline ends. This CDR3 is built from 13 residues. The germline V gene encodes CDR1 SGHNT and CDR2 YYREEE (reference sequence). CDR3 coding DNA: TGTGCCAGCAGCTTGTATCTAGGGGGAGGCTACACCTTC. This sequence encodes CASSLYLGGGYTF.

The chain employs TRBV7-6 and TRBJ2-7; tentatively, D is TRBD1 (5 bases). V lost 2 bases to trimming and J lost 7 bases, with 15 bases between them. Germline V gene lookup returns CDR1 SGHVS and CDR2 FNYEAQ. This CDR3 spans 14 amino acids. CDR3 residues: CASSLLQGPGEQYF. The CDR3 DNA follows: TGTGCCAGCAGCTTACTCCAGGGTCCGGGTGAGCAGTACTTC.

The chain carries TRBV7-9 and TRBJ2-7; D not certain. From germline, CDR1 is SEHNR and CDR2 FQNEAQ (reference sequence). This CDR3 region has 15 residues. The V gene lost 1 base and the J gene lost 0 bases, with 10 bases spanning the gap. In nucleotides, the CDR3 is TGTGCCAGCAGCTTAGTCGGTGGACCCTCCTACGAGCAGTACTTC. It yields the protein CASSLVGGPSYEQYF.

Only a few counts were recorded for this clone. V usage is TRBV27 and J usage is TRBJ2-7; 8 bases line up with TRBD2. The V gene end was trimmed by 4 bases and the J gene end by 5 bases; junction bases not matched to a gene: 10. The germline gives CDR1 MNHEY, CDR2 SMNVEV (reference sequence). There are 15 residues in the CDR3. Written as DNA, the CDR3 is TGTGCCAGCAGTTCCTCTCCAGCGGGAGTAAACGAGCAGTACTTC. Its protein product is CASSSSPAGVNEQYF.

The V call is TRBV7-2, the J call TRBJ2-5; 9 nucleotides align to TRBD1. Germline CDR1 reads SGHTA; CDR2 reads FQGNSA. V lost 7 bases and J lost 5; bases outside the gene matches: 8. CDR3 size: 14 residues. The CDR3 is CASNPWTGDETQYF. In DNA form, the CDR3 reads TGTGCCAGCAATCCATGGACAGGGGACGAGACCCAGTACTTC.

The J gene is TRBJ1-2, the V gene TRBV11-1; D gene ambiguous. V gave up 1 base and J gave up 4 bases, with 16 bases separating them. CDR1 SGHAT and CDR2 FQDESV come from the germline V gene (reference sequence). The CDR3 totals 16 residues. CDR3 coding DNA: TGTGCCAGCAGCTTAGGGCCCACCCTCGGACTCTATGGCTACACCTTC. Translating it yields CASSLGPTLGLYGYTF.

V and J are TRBV9 and TRBJ2-5; D remains ambiguous. Trimming left V 0 bases short and J 2 bases short, with 11 bases between. The CDR3 is 15 amino acids. Germline values: CDR1 SGDLS, CDR2 YYNGEE. The CDR3 sequence is CASSVAGRPQETQYF. The CDR3 nucleotides are TGTGCCAGCAGCGTAGCTGGCAGGCCTCAAGAGACCCAGTACTTC.

The chain links TRBV30 to TRBJ1-1; D remains unclear. This CDR3 spans 11 amino acids. Trimming removed 3 bases at V and 1 base at J, with 3 bases between. Germline CDR1 GTSNPN, CDR2 SVGIG (reference sequence). This CDR3 reads CAWRRNTEAFF. In DNA form, the CDR3 reads TGTGCCTGGAGGCGGAACACTGAAGCTTTCTTT.

The rearrangement joins TRBV12-5 to TRBJ2-7, with a possible D match to TRBD1 (5 bases). The V and J ends lost 8 bases and 0 bases respectively, with 11 bases between them. Per germline, CDR1 LGHNT and CDR2 FRNRAP. The CDR3 extends over 13 amino acids. The CDR3 reads CASWGPASYEQYF. DNA of the CDR3: TGTGCTAGTTGGGGCCCGGCCTCCTACGAGCAGTACTTC.

This clone was counted once. V and J are TRBV5-1 and TRBJ2-1, with TRBD1 matching 8 bases. V lost 4 bases to trimming and J lost 0 bases; unmatched junction nucleotides: 3. There are 15 residues in the CDR3. The V gene's germline CDR1 is SGHRS and CDR2 YFSETQ. The chain's CDR3 is CASSLGQGSYNEQFF. The CDR3 DNA reads as TGCGCCAGCAGCCTCGGACAGGGCTCCTACAATGAGCAGTTCTTC.

The chain has TRBV2 and TRBJ2-7; D is unclear. The V and J ends lost 2 bases and 6 bases respectively, with 14 bases between them. The CDR3 contains 14 residues. Germline lookup yields CDR1 SNHLY and CDR2 FYNNEI. CDR3 residues: CASSEFLSNGEQYF. The CDR3 DNA reads as TGTGCCAGCAGTGAATTCTTGTCAAATGGCGAGCAGTACTTC.

The chain is built from TRBV27 and TRBJ2-3; D is ambiguous. The CDR3 is made up of 15 amino acids. The V gene's germline CDR1 is MNHEY and CDR2 SMNVEV (reference sequence). V was shortened by 0 bases and J by 7 bases, with 14 bases between the two germline ends. In nucleotides, the CDR3 is TGTGCCAGCAGTTTATCGGCCACTCCTTTAAATACGCAGTATTTT. Translating it yields CASSLSATPLNTQYF.

The V call is TRBV27, the J call TRBJ2-1, with TRBD1 identical over 7 bases. J was trimmed by 3 bases and V by 8 bases; bases with no gene match: 13. Germline-derived CDR1 and CDR2 are MNHEY and SMNVEV (reference sequence). The CDR3 has 16 amino acids. CDR3: CASGPTGTAYYNEQFF. The CDR3 DNA reads as TGTGCCAGCGGTCCAACCGGGACAGCCTACTACAATGAGCAGTTCTTC.

This chain connects TRBV7-9 to TRBJ2-5, with 7 nucleotides matching TRBD2. The CDR3 is 16 amino acids. The V segment lost 1 base and the J segment 4 bases; nucleotides outside the gene matches: 9. Germline CDR1 SEHNR, CDR2 FQNEAQ (reference sequence). The CDR3 here is CASSLVGTIKVETQYF. The CDR3 region has the DNA TGTGCCAGCAGCTTAGTGGGGACTATTAAGGTAGAGACCCAGTACTTC.

This sequence joins TRBV2 and TRBJ2-2; D gene uncertain. CDR1 SNHLY and CDR2 FYNNEI come from the germline V gene. This CDR3 has 13 amino acids. V was cut by 4 bases and J by 7 bases, with 10 bases left in between. This CDR3 reads CASSGPPDGELFF. The CDR3 bases are TGTGCCAGCAGTGGGCCACCTGACGGGGAGCTGTTTTTT.

This clone occurred a few times. The J gene is TRBJ2-1, the V gene TRBV4-1; D perhaps matches TRBD1 (6 bases). This CDR3 spans 18 amino acids. Germline loops: CDR1 MGHRA, CDR2 YSYEKL. The V gene lost 2 bases and the J gene lost 7 bases, with 24 bases spanning the gap. DNA for the CDR3: TGCGCCAGCAGCCAAAAAAGCCAACTCCGGGGCAGGGGTAATGAGCAGTTCTTC. It specifies CASSQKSQLRGRGNEQFF.

The V gene is TRBV2, the J gene TRBJ1-1; D uncertain. CDR3 length: 13 amino acids. Germline values: CDR1 SNHLY, CDR2 FYNNEI. V was trimmed by 3 bases and J by 1 base, leaving 6 bases between them. CDR3 protein: CASSDGPNTEAFF. In nucleotides, the CDR3 is TGTGCCAGCAGTGACGGACCGAACACTGAAGCTTTCTTT.

The rearrangement joins TRBV7-9 to TRBJ2-7; 12 positions agree with TRBD2. CDR3 length: 15 amino acids. Per germline, CDR1 SEHNR and CDR2 FQNEAQ (reference sequence). The ends lost 5 bases at V and 2 bases at J; junction bases unmatched: 4. In DNA form, the CDR3 reads TGTGCCAGCAGCCCTCTAGCGGGAGGGACCTACGAGCAGTACTTC. Encoded protein: CASSPLAGGTYEQYF.

The V call is TRBV5-4, the J call TRBJ1-1; TRBD1 is a possible D gene (5 bases). Germline loops: CDR1 SGHNT, CDR2 YYREEE (reference sequence). The V end was cut by 10 bases, the J end by 0 bases, with 10 bases between. This CDR3 is 12 amino acids long. As DNA, the CDR3 is TGTGCCTTGGGAGGGGTGAACACTGAAGCTTTCTTT. Its translation is CALGGVNTEAFF.

The chain joins TRBV15 to TRBJ2-1; TRBD1 or TRBD2 may be the D gene (5 bases each). The CDR3 totals 14 residues. CDR1 LNHNV and CDR2 YYDKDF come from the germline V gene (reference sequence). Trimming took off 1 base at V and 4 bases at J, with 8 bases between the two ends. CDR3 in DNA: TGTGCCACCAGCAGAGGGGGCGGGTACAATGAGCAGTTCTTC. Residues: CATSRGGGYNEQFF.

The rearrangement joins TRBV10-3 to TRBJ2-5; 7 bases are shared with TRBD1. V lost 6 bases, J lost 1 base, and 2 bases stayed unmatched. From germline, CDR1 is ENHRY and CDR2 SYGVKD. The CDR3 is 13 amino acids. This CDR3 is CAIRGTVQETQYF. The DNA of the CDR3 is TGTGCCATCAGAGGGACAGTCCAAGAGACCCAGTACTTC.

This clone was recorded only once. The chain recombines TRBV7-9 with TRBJ2-7, with D unresolved. The CDR3 extends over 13 amino acids. Germline CDR1 SEHNR, CDR2 FQNEAQ (reference sequence). The V end lost 7 bases, the J end lost 0 bases, and 10 bases lay between the germline ends. CDR3 amino acids: CASTDGSSYEQYF. The CDR3, as DNA: TGTGCCAGCACCGACGGAAGCTCCTACGAGCAGTACTTC.

CDR3 coding DNA: TGTGCCAGCAGCTTGGCAGGGACCGGGGAGCTGTTTTTT. This codes for CASSLAGTGELFF. The rearrangement uses TRBV5-6 and TRBJ2-2; TRBD1 is a possible D gene (5 bases). From germline, CDR1 is SGHDT and CDR2 YYEEEE. V was shortened by 0 bases and J by 5 bases, with 5 bases between the two germline ends. This CDR3 spans 13 amino acids.

V and J are TRBV9 and TRBJ2-3, with no clear D. This CDR3 has 15 amino acids. From germline, CDR1 is SGDLS and CDR2 YYNGEE. Trimming cost V 0 bases and J 5 bases, with 13 bases left between them. CDR3 bases: TGTGCCAGCAGCGTAGAGTCACTTTCCCAAGATACGCAGTATTTT. It specifies CASSVESLSQDTQYF.

The chain joins TRBV7-9 to TRBJ2-1, with TRBD2 matching 7 bases. Germline V CDR1 and CDR2: SEHNR, FQNEAQ (reference sequence). This CDR3 has 15 amino acids. The J segment lost 8 bases and the V segment lost 1 base, leaving 8 bases of the junction unmatched. The CDR3 is CASSLVAGEMDEQFF. The CDR3 coding sequence is TGTGCCAGCAGCTTAGTTGCGGGGGAAATGGATGAGCAGTTCTTC.

The chain is built from TRBV11-3 and TRBJ2-3, with 9 positions matching TRBD1. J was trimmed by 4 bases and V by 7 bases; bases with no gene match: 6. CDR1 and CDR2 from the germline V gene are SGHNT and YENEEA. The CDR3 runs to 14 residues. The CDR3 spells CASKLGQGSDTQYF. The CDR3 DNA sequence: TGTGCCAGCAAATTGGGACAGGGATCAGATACGCAGTATTTT.

This clone was recorded only once. The gene calls are TRBV4-1 and TRBJ2-3, with 11 bases identical to TRBD2. Per germline, CDR1 MGHRA and CDR2 YSYEKL. The J segment lost 3 bases and the V segment lost 4 bases, leaving 3 bases of the junction unmatched. The CDR3 runs 15 residues. The CDR3 protein is CASSLLAGGTDTQYF. The CDR3 region has the DNA TGCGCCAGCAGCCTTCTAGCGGGAGGAACAGATACGCAGTATTTT.

Regarding this clone: The junction departs from germline at one end; a sequencing error may be responsible. Other DNA sequences of this sample code for an identical CDR3. The chain is built from TRBV2 and TRBJ1-2; D not certain. Germline V gene lookup returns CDR1 SNHLY and CDR2 FYNNEI. There are 12 residues in the CDR3. The CDR3 reads CATKVGGYGYTF. The CDR3 nucleotides read TGTGCCACGAAGGTGGGAGGGTATGGCTATACCTTC.

The chain recombines TRBV5-8 with TRBJ1-1, with 10 nucleotides matching TRBD1. The CDR3 sequence is 16 residues long. Losses at the gene ends were 2 bases for V and 7 bases for J; bases not matched to a gene: 11. Germline CDR1 SGHTS, CDR2 YDEGEE. The CDR3 DNA follows: TGTGCCAGCAGCTTCTTGACAGGGGGCGTTCAGGGTGAAGCTTTCTTT. The encoded protein is CASSFLTGGVQGEAFF.